A selection of T cell receptor beta chains follows, all from one sample in a study of CD8 T cells in Susac syndrome. TCRdb reprocessed the immunoSEQ multiplex PCR reads with MiXCR, giving one entry per CDR3 protein. Of a few hundred thousand distinct CDR3 sequences in the sample, over 75% were seen once. Sequencing was performed on CD8+ T cells from PBMCs. These receptors were taken from a human donor with multiple sclerosis. CDR3s include the opening cysteine and the closing phenylalanine or tryptophan. Each record gives: D gene, clone size, J gene, V gene, CDR3 DNA, CDR3 protein. The D gene is left open where the match is weak. Size is omitted from some rows. Given values are once, few, many or a class for expanded clones.

d_gene: .
abundance: .
j_gene: TRBJ1-2
v_gene: TRBV12-3/TRBV12-4
CDR3nt: TGTGCCAGCAGTTTAACAGGGTGGTATGGCTACACCTTC
CDR3aa: CASSLTGWYGYTF

d_gene: .
abundance: .
j_gene: TRBJ2-1
v_gene: TRBV20-1
CDR3nt: TGCAGTGCTAGGCCGGGACTCCAAAGGGAGGAGCAGTTCTTC
CDR3aa: CSARPGLQREEQFF

d_gene: TRBD2
abundance: .
j_gene: TRBJ2-3
v_gene: TRBV10-3
CDR3nt: TGTGCCATCAGTGACCTGGCTAGCGGGAGCACAGATACGCAGTATTTT
CDR3aa: CAISDLASGSTDTQYF

d_gene: .
abundance: .
j_gene: TRBJ2-1
v_gene: TRBV30
CDR3nt: TGTGCCTGGAGTTCCTTGAAGGGCAGTGAGCAGTTCTTC
CDR3aa: CAWSSLKGSEQFF

d_gene: .
abundance: .
j_gene: TRBJ2-3
v_gene: TRBV6-6
CDR3nt: TGTGCCAGCAATCGCGGGACGGACCTGGGAGATACGCAGTATTTT
CDR3aa: CASNRGTDLGDTQYF

d_gene: TRBD2
abundance: .
j_gene: TRBJ2-5
v_gene: TRBV4-3
CDR3nt: TGCGCCAGCAGCCAAGAACTAGCGGGCTCACAAGAGACCCAGTACTTC
CDR3aa: CASSQELAGSQETQYF

d_gene: TRBD1
abundance: .
j_gene: TRBJ2-7
v_gene: TRBV29-1
CDR3nt: TGCAGCGGACAGGGCGCCCACGAGCAGTACTTC
CDR3aa: CSGQGAHEQYF

d_gene: .
abundance: .
j_gene: TRBJ2-2
v_gene: TRBV28
CDR3nt: TGTGCCAGCAGGAGCGGTTTCACCGGGGAGCTGTTTTTT
CDR3aa: CASRSGFTGELFF

d_gene: .
abundance: .
j_gene: TRBJ2-7
v_gene: TRBV7-2
CDR3nt: TGTGCCAGCAGCTTAGGTGACTACCGGTATAATCAGCAGTACTTC
CDR3aa: CASSLGDYRYNQQYF

d_gene: .
abundance: once
j_gene: TRBJ1-5
v_gene: TRBV7-9
CDR3nt: TGTGCCAGCAGCATAGGGATAGGCAATCAGCCCCAGCATTTT
CDR3aa: CASSIGIGNQPQHF

d_gene: TRBD2
abundance: .
j_gene: TRBJ2-1
v_gene: TRBV7-9
CDR3nt: TGTGCCAGCAGCTCCACTAGCGGGGGGGTCTACAATGAGCAGTTCTTC
CDR3aa: CASSSTSGGVYNEQFF

d_gene: .
abundance: .
j_gene: TRBJ2-3
v_gene: TRBV7-2
CDR3nt: TGTGCCAGCAGCTTACACGGACGGAGCACAGATACGCAGTATTTT
CDR3aa: CASSLHGRSTDTQYF

d_gene: TRBD2
abundance: .
j_gene: TRBJ2-1
v_gene: TRBV5-1
CDR3nt: TGCGCCAGCAGCATCACCGGGACTAGCGGGTACAATGAGCAGTTCTTC
CDR3aa: CASSITGTSGYNEQFF

d_gene: TRBD2
abundance: .
j_gene: TRBJ2-1
v_gene: TRBV7-3
CDR3nt: TGTGCCAGCAGCTTATATTCCGGACTAGCGTCCTCCTACAATGAGCAGTTCTTC
CDR3aa: CASSLYSGLASSYNEQFF

d_gene: .
abundance: .
j_gene: TRBJ2-5
v_gene: TRBV6-2/TRBV6-3
CDR3nt: TGTGCCAGCAGCACTACTACCGTGGAGACCCAGTACTTC
CDR3aa: CASSTTTVETQYF

d_gene: .
abundance: once
j_gene: TRBJ2-7
v_gene: TRBV7-9
CDR3nt: TGTGCCAGCAGGGGACCCTTTTACGAGCAGTACTTC
CDR3aa: CASRGPFYEQYF

d_gene: .
abundance: .
j_gene: TRBJ2-1
v_gene: TRBV6-2/TRBV6-3
CDR3nt: TGTGCCAGCAGTTACTCAGCCGACGGTGCGCGGGAGCAGTTCTTC
CDR3aa: CASSYSADGAREQFF

d_gene: TRBD2
abundance: .
j_gene: TRBJ2-1
v_gene: TRBV27
CDR3nt: TGTGCCAGCAGTTTAACGACTAGCGAAATACTATTATCCTACAATGAGCAGTTCTTC
CDR3aa: CASSLTTSEILLSYNEQFF

d_gene: TRBD1
abundance: .
j_gene: TRBJ2-3
v_gene: TRBV28
CDR3nt: TGTGCCAGTACGGACAGGGCTGCCCCAGATACGCAGTATTTT
CDR3aa: CASTDRAAPDTQYF

d_gene: .
abundance: .
j_gene: TRBJ1-1
v_gene: TRBV2
CDR3nt: TGTGCCAGCAGTGAAATGGGGGATGTGAACACTGAAGCTTTCTTT
CDR3aa: CASSEMGDVNTEAFF

d_gene: TRBD2
abundance: .
j_gene: TRBJ2-5
v_gene: TRBV7-9
CDR3nt: TGTGCCAGCAGCTTAGAACTAGCGGGAGGAGACCAGTACTTC
CDR3aa: CASSLELAGGDQYF

d_gene: TRBD1
abundance: once
j_gene: TRBJ1-1
v_gene: TRBV2
CDR3nt: TGTGCCAGCAGTGAAACCCGGACAGGAGCTAACACTGAAGCTTTCTTT
CDR3aa: CASSETRTGANTEAFF

d_gene: .
abundance: .
j_gene: TRBJ1-1
v_gene: TRBV6-2/TRBV6-3
CDR3nt: TGTGCCAGCAGCCAACCGGGGCTGAACACTGAAGCTTTCTTT
CDR3aa: CASSQPGLNTEAFF

d_gene: TRBD2
abundance: .
j_gene: TRBJ2-1
v_gene: TRBV19
CDR3nt: TGTGCCAGTACGATAATAGCGGGAGACTACAATGAGCAGTTCTTC
CDR3aa: CASTIIAGDYNEQFF

d_gene: .
abundance: .
j_gene: TRBJ2-1
v_gene: TRBV7-9
CDR3nt: TGTGCCAGCAGCCTCCCTACCGTTAGCTCCTACAATGAGCAGTTCTTC
CDR3aa: CASSLPTVSSYNEQFF

d_gene: TRBD2
abundance: .
j_gene: TRBJ2-1
v_gene: TRBV4-1
CDR3nt: TGCGCCAGCAGCCTAGGACTAGCGGCGTTAAATGAGCAGTTCTTC
CDR3aa: CASSLGLAALNEQFF

d_gene: .
abundance: .
j_gene: TRBJ2-7
v_gene: TRBV19
CDR3nt: TGTGCCAGTAGGACCGGCACCAGCTCCTACGAGCAGTACTTC
CDR3aa: CASRTGTSSYEQYF

d_gene: TRBD2
abundance: .
j_gene: TRBJ2-7
v_gene: TRBV20-1
CDR3nt: TGCAGTGCTTCTAGCGGGAGGAGCTCCTACGAGCAGTACTTC
CDR3aa: CSASSGRSSYEQYF

d_gene: .
abundance: .
j_gene: TRBJ2-2
v_gene: TRBV7-2
CDR3nt: TGTGCCAGCAGCTTGGAGGACTTTTACACCGGGGAGCTGTTTTTT
CDR3aa: CASSLEDFYTGELFF

d_gene: .
abundance: .
j_gene: TRBJ2-7
v_gene: TRBV5-1
CDR3nt: TGCGCCAGCAGCTTGGCATGGCGGGACAGTAGCTACGAGCAGTACTTC
CDR3aa: CASSLAWRDSSYEQYF

d_gene: .
abundance: .
j_gene: TRBJ2-3
v_gene: TRBV2
CDR3nt: TGTGCCAGCAGTGACCCTGGGGCGGGGCCTTTTCCAGATACGCAGTATTTT
CDR3aa: CASSDPGAGPFPDTQYF

d_gene: .
abundance: .
j_gene: TRBJ1-1
v_gene: TRBV25-1
CDR3nt: TGTGCCAGCAGTGAGTCTGGGGGGGCGAACACTGAAGCTTTCTTT
CDR3aa: CASSESGGANTEAFF

d_gene: .
abundance: .
j_gene: TRBJ2-1
v_gene: TRBV4-3
CDR3nt: TGCGCCAGCAGCCAAGATCATCGGGACCCGTACAATGAGCAGTTCTTC
CDR3aa: CASSQDHRDPYNEQFF

d_gene: TRBD1
abundance: .
j_gene: TRBJ1-2
v_gene: TRBV12-3/TRBV12-4
CDR3nt: TGTGGGAGCAGGGGGCTCGGCTATGGCTACACCTTC
CDR3aa: CGSRGLGYGYTF

d_gene: .
abundance: .
j_gene: TRBJ2-7
v_gene: TRBV28
CDR3nt: TGTGCCAGCAGTTTCCCCCGGGGGAGCGGCCTTTACGAGCAGTACTTC
CDR3aa: CASSFPRGSGLYEQYF

d_gene: TRBD1
abundance: few
j_gene: TRBJ2-1
v_gene: TRBV29-1
CDR3nt: TGTAGCGTTGAAAGCGTTCCGGGACAGGGGGGCTTC
CDR3aa: CSVESVPGQGGF

d_gene: TRBD2
abundance: .
j_gene: TRBJ2-5
v_gene: TRBV11-2
CDR3nt: TGTGCCAGCAGCTTGGTAGCGGGAGGGTGGGAGACCCAGTACTTC
CDR3aa: CASSLVAGGWETQYF

d_gene: .
abundance: .
j_gene: TRBJ2-1
v_gene: TRBV7-6
CDR3nt: TGTGCCAGCAGCTTAGCCGAACTTAAAAATGAGCAGTTCTTC
CDR3aa: CASSLAELKNEQFF

d_gene: TRBD1
abundance: few
j_gene: TRBJ2-7
v_gene: TRBV6-1
CDR3nt: TGTGCCAGCAGGACAGGGAGCTACGAGCAGTACTTC
CDR3aa: CASRTGSYEQYF

d_gene: .
abundance: .
j_gene: TRBJ2-7
v_gene: TRBV7-9
CDR3nt: TGTGCCAGCAGACATGGGGACTACGAGCAGTACTTC
CDR3aa: CASRHGDYEQYF

d_gene: .
abundance: .
j_gene: TRBJ2-4
v_gene: TRBV5-8
CDR3nt: TGTGCCAGCAGCATACGCACTAGAGGGGACATTCAGTACTTC
CDR3aa: CASSIRTRGDIQYF

d_gene: .
abundance: .
j_gene: TRBJ2-2
v_gene: TRBV4-3
CDR3nt: TGCGCCAGCAGCCAAGTGGTCGGGGAGCTGTTTTTT
CDR3aa: CASSQVVGELFF

d_gene: TRBD2
abundance: .
j_gene: TRBJ2-1
v_gene: TRBV6-5
CDR3nt: TGTGCCAGCAGTTACTCGGGGCTAGCGGAATACTACAATGAGCAGTTCTTC
CDR3aa: CASSYSGLAEYYNEQFF

d_gene: TRBD2
abundance: .
j_gene: TRBJ2-7
v_gene: TRBV15
CDR3nt: TGTGCCACCAGCACGGGACTAGCGAAGTACGAGCAGTACTTC
CDR3aa: CATSTGLAKYEQYF

d_gene: TRBD2
abundance: .
j_gene: TRBJ2-3
v_gene: TRBV7-9
CDR3nt: TGTGCCAGCAGCCCCACTGGGACTAGCGGGAGCCGTACGCAGTATTTT
CDR3aa: CASSPTGTSGSRTQYF

d_gene: .
abundance: .
j_gene: TRBJ2-1
v_gene: TRBV4-3
CDR3nt: TGCGCCAGCAGCCAAAGAAAAGATTCCTACAATGAGCAGTTCTTC
CDR3aa: CASSQRKDSYNEQFF

d_gene: TRBD1
abundance: .
j_gene: TRBJ2-5
v_gene: TRBV7-8
CDR3nt: TGTGCCAGCAGCTTAAACCCGGTGACAGGGGAGGAGACCCAGTACTTC
CDR3aa: CASSLNPVTGEETQYF

d_gene: TRBD1
abundance: .
j_gene: TRBJ1-1
v_gene: TRBV30
CDR3nt: TGTGCCTGGAGGGGACAGGGCTCAAACACTGAAGCTTTCTTT
CDR3aa: CAWRGQGSNTEAFF

d_gene: TRBD1
abundance: .
j_gene: TRBJ2-7
v_gene: TRBV27
CDR3nt: TGTGCCAGCAGACTCACAGGGGGCCCGACAACCTACGAGCAGTACTTC
CDR3aa: CASRLTGGPTTYEQYF

d_gene: TRBD1
abundance: .
j_gene: TRBJ2-7
v_gene: TRBV20-1
CDR3nt: TGCAGTGCGCCGCTACAGGGGGCAATCCCTTACGAGCAGTACTTC
CDR3aa: CSAPLQGAIPYEQYF